A single T cell receptor (beta chain) is shown here with its context. What it binds is unknown. The assay was immunoSEQ multiplex PCR, and TCRdb's table has in-frame clones only and misses some. In the table there are 280,000 or so clones, roughly 90% of which are singletons. From germline, CDR1 is MNHEY and CDR2 SMNVEV (reference sequence). Trimming at V came to 4 bases and at J to 5 bases, leaving 6 bases not matched to a gene. The CDR3 is 15 residues long. These data are taken from a study of cytomegalovirus exposure and HLA in healthy donors. Study as a whole: Later analysis reported that the 120 or so validation repertoires shared the platform of the approximately 670 first-cohort repertoires. Points from the study as a whole: According to a later analysis, TCR clusters from the first cohort tended to co-occur in the 120 or so validation repertoires.

This sequence originates from a woman aged 18 to 35 in good health and CMV-seronegative. The rearrangement links TRBV27 to TRBJ2-2; 8 bases are a match to TRBD1. Material for sequencing was PBMCs. The CDR3 DNA is TGTGCCAGCAGTTCCGATGGACAGGGTACCGGGGAGCTGTTTTTT. Translating it yields CASSSDGQGTGELFF.